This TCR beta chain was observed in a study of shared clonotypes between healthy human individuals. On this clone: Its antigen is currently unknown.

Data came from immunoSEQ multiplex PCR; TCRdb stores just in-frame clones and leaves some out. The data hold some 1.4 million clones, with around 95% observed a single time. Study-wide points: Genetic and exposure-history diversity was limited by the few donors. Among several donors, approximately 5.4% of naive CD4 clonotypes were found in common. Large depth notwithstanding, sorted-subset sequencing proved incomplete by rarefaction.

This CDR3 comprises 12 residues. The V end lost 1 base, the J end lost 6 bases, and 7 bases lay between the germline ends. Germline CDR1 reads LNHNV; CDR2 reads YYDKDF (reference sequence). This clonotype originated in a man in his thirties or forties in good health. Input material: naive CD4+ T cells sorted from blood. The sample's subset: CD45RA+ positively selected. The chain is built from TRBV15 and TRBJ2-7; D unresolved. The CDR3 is CATSRARTEQYF. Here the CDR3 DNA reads TGTGCCACCAGCAGAGCCAGGACCGAGCAGTACTTC.